This TCR beta chain was sequenced in a study of blood T cell repertoires in COVID-19. TCRdb keeps only in-frame clones here, not all; method: immunoSEQ multiplex PCR. The table shows a few hundred thousand clones, with more than 75% occurring only once. The clonotype was recovered from a man aged 40-50 years who had recovered from COVID-19. Sequencing was performed on peripheral blood.

In nucleotides, the CDR3 is TGTGCCAGCAAAAGGCAGTACGGGGAGACCCAGTACTTC. It encodes CASKRQYGETQYF. This rearrangement joins TRBV27 to TRBJ2-5; D ambiguous. Germline assignment: CDR1 MNHEY and CDR2 SMNVEV (reference sequence). The ends were cut back, 7 bases at V and 5 bases at J, with 14 bases in the middle. This CDR3 region has 13 residues.